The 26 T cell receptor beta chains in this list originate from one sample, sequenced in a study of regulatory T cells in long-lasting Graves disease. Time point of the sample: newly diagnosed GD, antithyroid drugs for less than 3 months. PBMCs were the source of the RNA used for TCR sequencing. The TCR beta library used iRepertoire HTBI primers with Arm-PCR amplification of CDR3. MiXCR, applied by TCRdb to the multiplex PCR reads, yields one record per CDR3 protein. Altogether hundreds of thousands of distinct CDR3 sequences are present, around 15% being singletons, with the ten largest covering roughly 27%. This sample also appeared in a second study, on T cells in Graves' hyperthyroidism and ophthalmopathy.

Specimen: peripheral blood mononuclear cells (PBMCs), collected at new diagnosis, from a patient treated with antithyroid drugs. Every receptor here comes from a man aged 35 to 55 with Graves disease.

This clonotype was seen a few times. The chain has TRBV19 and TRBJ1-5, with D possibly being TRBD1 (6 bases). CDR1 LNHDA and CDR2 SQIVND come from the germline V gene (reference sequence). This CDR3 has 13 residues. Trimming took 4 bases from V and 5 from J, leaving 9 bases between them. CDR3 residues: CASSTYRDQPQHF. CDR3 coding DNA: TGTGCCAGTAGTACCTACAGGGATCAGCCCCAGCATTTT.

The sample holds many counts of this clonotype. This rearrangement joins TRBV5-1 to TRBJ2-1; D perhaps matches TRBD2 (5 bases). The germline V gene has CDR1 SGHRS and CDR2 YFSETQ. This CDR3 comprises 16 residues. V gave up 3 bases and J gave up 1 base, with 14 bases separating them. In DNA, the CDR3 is TGCGCCAGCAGCTCACTGCCCGGGGTATCCTACAATGAGCAGTTCTTC. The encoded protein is CASSSLPGVSYNEQFF.

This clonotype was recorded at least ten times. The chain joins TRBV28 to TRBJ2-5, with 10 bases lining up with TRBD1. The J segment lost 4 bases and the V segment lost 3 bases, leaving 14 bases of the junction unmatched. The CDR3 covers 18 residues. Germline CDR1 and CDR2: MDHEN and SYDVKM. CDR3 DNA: TGTGCCAGCAGTTTGTCCGGGACAGGGGTGTATCTAGGAGAGACCCAGTACTTC. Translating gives CASSLSGTGVYLGETQYF.

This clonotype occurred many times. In nucleotides, the CDR3 is TGTGCCAGCAGGGGGGGGGGCCGGAATGAGCAGTTCTTC. Encoded protein: CASRGGGRNEQFF. The chain uses TRBV6-1 and TRBJ2-1, with a weak D call TRBD2 (7 bases). The V and J ends lost 6 bases and 7 bases respectively, with 13 bases between them. The CDR3 contains 13 residues. Germline CDR1 and CDR2: MNHNS and SASEGT.

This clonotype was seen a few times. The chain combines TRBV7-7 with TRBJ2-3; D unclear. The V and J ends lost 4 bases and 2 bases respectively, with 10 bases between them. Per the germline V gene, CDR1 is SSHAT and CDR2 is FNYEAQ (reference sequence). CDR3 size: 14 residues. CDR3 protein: CASSSGHSTDTQYF. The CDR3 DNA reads TGTGCCAGCAGCTCCGGTCACTCCACAGATACGCAGTATTTT.

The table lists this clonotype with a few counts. CDR3 DNA: TGCGCCAGCAGTGCCCGGAGCCAAGAGACCCAGTACTTC. Translating it yields CASSARSQETQYF. The chain couples TRBV5-1 to TRBJ2-5, with D unclear. The V gene lost 5 bases and the J gene lost 1 base, with 9 bases spanning the gap. The CDR3 consists of 13 residues. Germline V lookup: CDR1 SGHRS, CDR2 YFSETQ.

The DNA for the CDR3 is TGCGCCAGCAGCCAAGACCCCCCGGACAGGGAGTATAACGAGCAGTACTTC. It codes for CASSQDPPDREYNEQYF. The rearrangement joins TRBV4-3 to TRBJ2-7; 8 bases agree with TRBD1. Germline CDR1 reads LGHNA; CDR2 reads YSLEER. There are 17 residues in the CDR3. The ends lost 0 bases at V and 5 bases at J; junction bases unmatched: 12.

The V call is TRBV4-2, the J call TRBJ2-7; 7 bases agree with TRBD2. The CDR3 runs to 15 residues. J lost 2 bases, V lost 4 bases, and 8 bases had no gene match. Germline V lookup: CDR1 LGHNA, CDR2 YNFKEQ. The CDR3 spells CASSPDWTRAYEQYF. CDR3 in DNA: TGTGCCAGCAGCCCGGATTGGACTAGAGCCTACGAGCAGTACTTC.

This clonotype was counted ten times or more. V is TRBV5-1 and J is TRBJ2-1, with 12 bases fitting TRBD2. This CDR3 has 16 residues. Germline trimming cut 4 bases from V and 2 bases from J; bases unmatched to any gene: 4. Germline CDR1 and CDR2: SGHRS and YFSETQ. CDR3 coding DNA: TGCGCCAGCAGCCCGACTAGCGGGGGTACCTACAATGAGCAGTTCTTC. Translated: CASSPTSGGTYNEQFF.

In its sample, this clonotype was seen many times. CDR3 in amino acids: CAFYRGTYNEQFF. Written as DNA, the CDR3 is TGTGCCTTCTACAGGGGGACCTACAATGAGCAGTTCTTC. The rearrangement links TRBV30 to TRBJ2-1; 8 nucleotides match TRBD1. Trimming cost V 7 bases and J 2 bases; bases outside gene matches: 4. The CDR3 extends over 13 amino acids. In germline, CDR1 is GTSNPN, CDR2 SVGIG (reference sequence).

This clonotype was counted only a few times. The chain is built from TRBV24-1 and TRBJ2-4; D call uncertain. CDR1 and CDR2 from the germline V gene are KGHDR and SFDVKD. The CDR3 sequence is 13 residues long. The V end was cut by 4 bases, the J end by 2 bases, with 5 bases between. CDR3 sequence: CATSEGPKNIQYF. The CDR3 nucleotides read TGTGCCACCAGTGAAGGGCCCAAAAACATTCAGTACTTC.

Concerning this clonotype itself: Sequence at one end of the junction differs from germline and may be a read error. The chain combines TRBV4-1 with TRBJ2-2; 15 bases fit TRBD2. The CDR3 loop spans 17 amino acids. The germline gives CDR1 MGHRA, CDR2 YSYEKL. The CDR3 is CASGQTLGLAGGIELFF. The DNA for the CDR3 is TGCGCCAGCGGCCAAACCCTGGGACTAGCGGGGGGAATCGAGCTGTTTTTT.

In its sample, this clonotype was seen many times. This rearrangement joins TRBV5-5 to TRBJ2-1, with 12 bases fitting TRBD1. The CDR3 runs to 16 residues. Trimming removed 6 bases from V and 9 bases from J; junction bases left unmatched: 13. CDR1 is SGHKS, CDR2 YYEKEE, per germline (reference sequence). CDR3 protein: CASISASGTGGGEQFF. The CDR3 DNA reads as TGTGCCAGCATCTCTGCCTCCGGGACAGGGGGCGGTGAGCAGTTCTTC.

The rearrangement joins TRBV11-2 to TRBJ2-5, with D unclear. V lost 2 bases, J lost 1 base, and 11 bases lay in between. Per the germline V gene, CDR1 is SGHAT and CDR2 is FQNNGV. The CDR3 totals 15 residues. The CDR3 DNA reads TGTGCCAGCAGCTTATTACCGGACGGCCAAGAGACCCAGTACTTC. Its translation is CASSLLPDGQETQYF.

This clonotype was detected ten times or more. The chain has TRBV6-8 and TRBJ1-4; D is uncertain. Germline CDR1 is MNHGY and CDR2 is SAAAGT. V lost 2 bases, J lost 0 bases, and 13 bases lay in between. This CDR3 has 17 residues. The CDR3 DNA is TGTGCCAGCAGTTACGAGGTTCCCCGGCCAACTAATGAAAAACTGTTTTTT. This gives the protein CASSYEVPRPTNEKLFF.

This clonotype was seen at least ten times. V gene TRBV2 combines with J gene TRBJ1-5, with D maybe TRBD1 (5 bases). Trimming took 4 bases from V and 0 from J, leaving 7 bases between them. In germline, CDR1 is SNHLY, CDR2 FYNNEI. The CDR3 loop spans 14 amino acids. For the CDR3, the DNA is TGTGCCAGCAGTGGAGACAGTAGCAATCAGCCCCAGCATTTT. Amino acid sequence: CASSGDSSNQPQHF.

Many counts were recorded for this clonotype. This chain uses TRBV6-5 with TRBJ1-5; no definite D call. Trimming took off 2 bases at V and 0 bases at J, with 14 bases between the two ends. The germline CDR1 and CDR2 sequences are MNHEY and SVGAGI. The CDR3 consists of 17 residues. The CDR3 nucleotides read TGTGCCAGCAGTTACCGGAGATTTTGGGATAGCAATCAGCCCCAGCATTTT. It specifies CASSYRRFWDSNQPQHF.

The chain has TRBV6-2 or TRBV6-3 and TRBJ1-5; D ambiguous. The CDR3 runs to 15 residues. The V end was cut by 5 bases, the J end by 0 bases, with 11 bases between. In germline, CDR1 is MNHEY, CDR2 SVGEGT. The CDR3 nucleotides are TGTGCCAGCAGTCCGGTCTCGCTTAGCAATCAGCCCCAGCATTTT. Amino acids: CASSPVSLSNQPQHF.

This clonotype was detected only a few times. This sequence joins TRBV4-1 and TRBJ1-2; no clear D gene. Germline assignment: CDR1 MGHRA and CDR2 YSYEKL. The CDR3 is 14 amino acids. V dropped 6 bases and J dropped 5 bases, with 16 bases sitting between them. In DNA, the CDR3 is TGCGCCAGCAGTAAAGACCAAGCTAGGTATGGCTACACCTTC. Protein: CASSKDQARYGYTF.

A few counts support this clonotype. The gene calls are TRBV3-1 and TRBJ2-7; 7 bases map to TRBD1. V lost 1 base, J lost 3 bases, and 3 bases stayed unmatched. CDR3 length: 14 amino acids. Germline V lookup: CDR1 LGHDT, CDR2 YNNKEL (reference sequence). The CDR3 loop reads CASSQGRQGYEQYF. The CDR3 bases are TGTGCCAGCAGCCAAGGGAGACAGGGCTACGAGCAGTACTTC.

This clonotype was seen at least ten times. The CDR3, as DNA: TGTGCCAGCAGCTTTGGCCTAAGCGGGGGGGAGCTGTTTTTT. Translated: CASSFGLSGGELFF. The chain combines TRBV5-6 with TRBJ2-2, with D possibly matching TRBD2 (6 bases). This CDR3 is 14 amino acids long. The germline gives CDR1 SGHDT, CDR2 YYEEEE. V lost 2 bases and J lost 8, with 13 bases in between. The whole variable domain, remainder taken from reference TRBV5-6 and TRBJ2-2, is DAGVTQSPTHLIKTRGQQVTLRCSPKSGHDTVSWYQQALGQGPQFIFQYYEEEERQRGNFPDRFSGHQFPNYSSELNVNALLLGDSALYLCASSFGLSGGELFFGEGSRLTVL.

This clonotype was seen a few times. The CDR3 bases are TGTGCCAGCAGCTCACGGGGGGGGGATGAGCAGTTCTTC. Its translation is CASSSRGGDEQFF. V is TRBV7-3 and J is TRBJ2-1; TRBD2 matches at 8 bases. The CDR3 is 13 amino acids. Germline trimming cut 4 bases from V and 8 bases from J; bases unmatched to any gene: 4. The germline V gene has CDR1 SGHTA and CDR2 FQGTGA.

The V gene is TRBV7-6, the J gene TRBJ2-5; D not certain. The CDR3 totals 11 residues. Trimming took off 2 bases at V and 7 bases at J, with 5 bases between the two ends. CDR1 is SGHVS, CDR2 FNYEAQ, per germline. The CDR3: CASSLMVTQYF. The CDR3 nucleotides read TGTGCCAGCAGCTTAATGGTGACCCAGTACTTC.

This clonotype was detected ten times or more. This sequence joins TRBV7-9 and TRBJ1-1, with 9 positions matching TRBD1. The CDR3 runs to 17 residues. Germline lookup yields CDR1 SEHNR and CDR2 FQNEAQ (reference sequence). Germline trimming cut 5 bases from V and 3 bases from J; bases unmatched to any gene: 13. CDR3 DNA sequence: TGTGCCAGCAGCCCAACGAGATACAGGGGGCTTGACACTGAAGCTTTCTTT. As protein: CASSPTRYRGLDTEAFF.

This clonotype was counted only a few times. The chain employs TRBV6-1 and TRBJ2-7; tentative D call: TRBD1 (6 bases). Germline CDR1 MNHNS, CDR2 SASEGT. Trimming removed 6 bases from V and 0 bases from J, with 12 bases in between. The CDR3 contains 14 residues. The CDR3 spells CASRKTGNSYEQYF. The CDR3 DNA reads TGTGCCAGCAGAAAGACAGGCAACTCCTACGAGCAGTACTTC.

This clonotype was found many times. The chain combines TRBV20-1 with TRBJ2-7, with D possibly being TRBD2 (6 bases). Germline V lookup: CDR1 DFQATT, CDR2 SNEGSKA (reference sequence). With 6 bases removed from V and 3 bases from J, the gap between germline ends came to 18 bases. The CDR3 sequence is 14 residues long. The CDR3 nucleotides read TGCAGTGCCTTGATAGGCGGGGACCGCTACGAGCAGTACTTC. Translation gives CSALIGGDRYEQYF.